Given below is one T cell receptor (beta chain) in context. In its sample, this clonotype was seen many times. Its cognate antigen has yet to be identified. Per-base qualities were not stored, and no clone one base away is much larger. The library came from PCR. TCRdb records Illumina HiSeq 4000 as the sequencer. Bulk TCR libraries were prepared as previously described, using TCR primers listed in Table S5. Purification of total RNA was performed with the Qiagen AllPrep DNA/RNA kit. Before analysis, reads from multiple sequencing runs of the same library were pooled. Under the source paper's analysis protocol: Reads were retained only if the reads had an exact TCR constant sequence, and the retained reads were trimmed to 150 nt and grouped according to their 12-nt molecular barcodes. Reads inside each barcode group were sub-clustered using a 15% Levenshtein threshold, and a quality-weighted consensus sequence was constructed for each RNA molecule. Non-functional sequences were discarded, and so were lower-count sequences lying one edit away from another sequence. On the basis of fitting two negative binomial distributions, barcode sub-clusters with fewer than 20% of the maximum read count were discarded. TCRdb reanalyzed the raw reads on its own, using fastp at Q25 for trimming and MiXCR for clone calling, and kept in-frame beta chains. CDR3 protein sequences are deduplicated, and each keeps its most common genes and DNA. These V and J calls originate from TCRdb's pipeline instead of the authors' own analysis. Counted in this sample were about 70,000 distinct CDR3 sequences; approximately 18% of them appeared once. Jointly, the top ten make up 1.5% to 1.8% of the sample.

Libraries of naive CD8 T cells were built from anywhere between about 18,000 and 1,000,000 sorted cells, with 10%, 30% or 50% of the purified RNA used. Naive CD8 T cells were FACS-sorted as CD8+CD4-CCR7+CD45RA+ on a BD FACSAria II into RLT Plus buffer. Detection sensitivity was tested by spiking Jurkat RNA equal to 9 to 10 TCR copies' worth into samples containing about 20,000-1,000,000 naive CD8 T cells. CD8 T cells were enriched with RosetteSep CD8+ T Cell Enrichment Cocktail and Ficoll-Paque, followed by ACK red cell lysis. The sample is drawn from a study of molecular identifiers for immune sequencing clone quantification (dated 2018 in TCRdb). General notes on the study: For a replicate experiment, RNA from roughly 20,000 or 100,000 naive CD8 T cells was divided into five aliquots, and four of the five aliquots were sequenced. This methods study benchmarked molecular-identifier clustering-based TCR repertoire sequencing (MIDCIRS) and TCR RNA copy counting, using CD8 T cells to do so.

As encoded in the germline V gene (reference sequence), CDR1 is MNHEY while CDR2 is SMNVEV. Inclusive of the bounding cysteine and phenylalanine, the CDR3 is 14 residues long. Kept here is only the CDR3 DNA, which spans 42 bases and is read in frame from base 1. For this chain, trimming is 7 bases at the V end and 3 bases at the J end, and the number of junction bases without a gene match is 6. The paper as a whole reports these results and caveats: Clones above 20 RNA copies held over 99% of molecules in CMV-specific effector cells but under 1% in naive cells. Highly expanded clone sizes could be underestimated because identical TCR molecules may share a barcode. Without barcode sub-clustering, chimeric consensus sequences inflated TCR diversity; chimeras reached as high as 47%. Even against a background of one million naive CD8 T cells, spiked-in Jurkat TCR RNA amounting to a single cell's worth was reported to be detectable. Modeling estimated roughly 3 recovered TCR RNA copies per cell, compared with approximately 9.5 by digital PCR, which implies roughly 27% capture efficiency. The naive libraries included spiked-in Jurkat TCR RNA (roughly ten copies' worth), and this Jurkat TCR RNA is not part of the donor repertoire.

The rearranged chain carries TRBV27 and TRBJ2-7; 10 bases in between match TRBD1. The source is a human donor in good health. Some libraries in this study had Jurkat cell RNA spiked in. Specimen: naive CD8+ T cells from blood, with Jurkat cell RNA spiked in. Sample cell subset or site, as interpreted from the label and publication: FACS-sorted CD8+CD4-CCR7+CD45RA+ naive T cells. CDR3 reads: CASKGTGVLYEQYF. The bases are TGTGCCAGCAAGGGGACAGGGGTTCTCTACGAGCAGTACTTC.